Described below is a single TCR beta chain sequence and its context. This entry is derived from a study of blood T cell repertoires in COVID-19. Background on the study: Whether acute or convalescent, the COVID-19 samples came from the United States, Italy and Spain. From T cells, B-cell-depleted T cells, or PBMCs came the material, which was cDNA or gDNA.

Trimming left V 5 bases short and J 10 bases short, with 14 bases between. CDR3 length equals 13 residues. The germline V gene encodes CDR1 SGHNT and CDR2 YENEEA. As processed by the authors: Quantification of nucleated cells was approximated via reference gene primer amplification. Some clones are missing from TCRdb's copy, which holds only in-frame ones; the method was immunoSEQ multiplex PCR. V, J and clone size derive from that table, while D and trimming were established from the DNA sequence. Here the sample spans fewer than 85,000 clones, about four fifths being singletons. This receptor was identified in a human donor in a cohort sampled during active COVID-19. Source material: peripheral blood. The chain is built from TRBV11-3 and TRBJ1-4; D uncertain. The chain's CDR3 is CASSDRELGKLFF. The CDR3 region has the DNA TGTGCCAGCAGCGATAGGGAGCTGGGAAAACTGTTTTTT.